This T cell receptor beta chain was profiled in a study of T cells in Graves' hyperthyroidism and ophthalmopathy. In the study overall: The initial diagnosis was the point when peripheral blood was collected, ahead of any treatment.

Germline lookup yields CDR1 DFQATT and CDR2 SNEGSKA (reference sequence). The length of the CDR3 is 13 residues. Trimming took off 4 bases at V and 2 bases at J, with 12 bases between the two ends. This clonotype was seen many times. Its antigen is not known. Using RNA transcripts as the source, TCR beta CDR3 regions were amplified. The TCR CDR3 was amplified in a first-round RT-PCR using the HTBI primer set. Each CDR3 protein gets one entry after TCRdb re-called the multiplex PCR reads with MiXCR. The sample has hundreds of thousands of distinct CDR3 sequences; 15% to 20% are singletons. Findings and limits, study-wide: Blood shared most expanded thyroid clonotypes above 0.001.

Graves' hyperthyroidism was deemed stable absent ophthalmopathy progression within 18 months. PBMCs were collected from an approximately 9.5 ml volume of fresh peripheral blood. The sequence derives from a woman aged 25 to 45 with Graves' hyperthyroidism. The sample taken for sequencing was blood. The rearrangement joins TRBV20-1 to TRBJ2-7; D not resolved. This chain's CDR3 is CSATPDGTYEQYF. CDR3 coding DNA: TGCAGTGCTACCCCGGACGGAACCTACGAGCAGTACTTC.